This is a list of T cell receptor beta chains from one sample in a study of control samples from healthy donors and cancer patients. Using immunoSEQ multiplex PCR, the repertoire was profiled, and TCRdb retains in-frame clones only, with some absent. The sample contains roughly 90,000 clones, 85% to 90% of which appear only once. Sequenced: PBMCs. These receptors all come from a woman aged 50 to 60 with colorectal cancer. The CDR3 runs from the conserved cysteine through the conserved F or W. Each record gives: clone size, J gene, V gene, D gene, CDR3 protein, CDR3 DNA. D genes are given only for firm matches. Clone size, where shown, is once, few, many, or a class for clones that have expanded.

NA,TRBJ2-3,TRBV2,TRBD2,CASKEGSGATDTQYF,TGTGCCAGCAAGGAGGGTAGCGGGGCCACAGATACGCAGTATTTT
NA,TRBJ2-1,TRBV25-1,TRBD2,CASSATSGGAGEQFF,TGTGCCAGCAGTGCGACTAGCGGGGGGGCGGGAGAGCAGTTCTTC
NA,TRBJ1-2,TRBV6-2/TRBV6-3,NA,CASSYSWWRGEYYGYTF,TGTGCCAGCAGTTACTCGTGGTGGAGGGGAGAGTACTATGGCTACACCTTC
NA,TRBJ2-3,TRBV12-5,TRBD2,CASARLATSTDTQYF,TGTGCTAGTGCCCGACTAGCTACTAGCACAGATACGCAGTATTTT
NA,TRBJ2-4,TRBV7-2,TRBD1,CASSLSLGQGAKNIQYF,TGTGCCAGCAGCCTTAGTTTGGGACAGGGGGCCAAAAACATTCAGTACTTC
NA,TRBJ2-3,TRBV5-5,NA,CASSLGGPGADTQYF,TGTGCCAGCAGCCTCGGGGGGCCCGGGGCAGATACGCAGTATTTT
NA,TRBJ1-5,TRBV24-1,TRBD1,CATNPGTGENQPQHF,TGTGCCACAAACCCCGGGACAGGGGAAAATCAGCCCCAGCATTTT
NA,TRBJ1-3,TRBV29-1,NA,CSVSPGLGNTIYF,TGCAGCGTTTCACCGGGACTCGGAAACACCATATATTTT
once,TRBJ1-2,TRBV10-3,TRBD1,CAIRQGNYGYTF,TGTGCCATCAGACAGGGGAACTATGGCTACACCTTC
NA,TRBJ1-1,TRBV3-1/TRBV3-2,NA,CASSRLGGIGMNTEAFF,TGTGCCAGCAGCCGTCTAGGGGGGATCGGGATGAACACTGAAGCTTTCTTT
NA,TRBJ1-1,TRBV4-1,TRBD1,CASSSTGTAKNTEAFF,TGCGCCAGCAGCTCTACTGGGACAGCCAAGAACACTGAAGCTTTCTTT
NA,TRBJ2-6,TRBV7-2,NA,CASSLSSGANVLTF,TGTGCCAGCAGCCTCAGCTCTGGGGCCAACGTCCTGACTTTC
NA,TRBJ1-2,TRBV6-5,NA,CASSYLQNYGYTF,TGTGCCAGCAGTTACCTACAAAACTATGGCTACACCTTC
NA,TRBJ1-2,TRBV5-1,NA,CASSAGTTYGYTF,TGCGCCAGCAGCGCCGGGACCACGTATGGCTACACCTTC
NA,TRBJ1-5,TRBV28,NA,CASSSGTNQPQHF,TGTGCCAGCAGTTCTGGGACCAATCAGCCCCAGCATTTT
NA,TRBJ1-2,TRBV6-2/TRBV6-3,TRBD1,CASSTGQGARGYTF,TGTGCCAGCAGTACCGGCCAGGGGGCTAGAGGCTACACCTTC
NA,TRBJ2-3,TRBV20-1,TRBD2,CSASDSGGPGDTQYF,TGCAGTGCTAGTGATAGCGGGGGCCCCGGGGATACGCAGTATTTT
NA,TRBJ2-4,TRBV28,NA,CASSPRMELNIQYF,TGTGCCAGCAGTCCTAGAATGGAGCTAAACATTCAGTACTTC
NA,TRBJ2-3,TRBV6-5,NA,CASTARTGHSDTQYF,TGTGCCAGCACCGCAAGGACCGGACATTCAGATACGCAGTATTTT
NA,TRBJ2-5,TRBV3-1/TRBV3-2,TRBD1,CASSLWDRGRRAQYF,TGTGCCAGCAGCCTTTGGGACAGGGGGCGGAGGGCCCAGTACTTC
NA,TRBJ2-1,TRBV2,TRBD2,CASSEAGLAGYNEQFF,TGTGCCAGCAGTGAAGCGGGGCTAGCGGGCTACAATGAGCAGTTCTTC
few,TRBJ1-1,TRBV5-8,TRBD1,CASSLGPDRVRTEAFF,TGTGCCAGCAGCTTGGGCCCGGACAGGGTACGGACTGAAGCTTTCTTT
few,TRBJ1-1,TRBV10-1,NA,CASSDSDEATEAFF,TGCGCCAGCAGTGATTCCGACGAAGCGACTGAAGCTTTCTTT
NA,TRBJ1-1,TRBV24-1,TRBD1,CATSDSQGAGAAFF,TGTGCCACCAGTGATTCCCAGGGGGCCGGTGCAGCTTTCTTT
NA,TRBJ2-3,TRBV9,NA,CASSVTSNTDTQYF,TGTGCCAGCAGCGTTACCTCCAACACAGATACGCAGTATTTT
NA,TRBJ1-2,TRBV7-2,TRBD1,CASSLTQGDYGYTF,TGTGCCAGCAGCTTAACTCAGGGGGACTATGGCTACACCTTC
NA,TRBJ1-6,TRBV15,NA,CATSRDTGLGSPLHF,TGTGCCACCAGCAGAGATACAGGGTTAGGTTCACCCCTCCACTTT
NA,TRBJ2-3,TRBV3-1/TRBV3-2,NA,CASRGGDTQYF,TGTGCCAGCCGCGGAGGTGATACGCAGTATTTT
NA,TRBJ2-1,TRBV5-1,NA,CASSSAADEQFF,TGCGCCAGCAGCTCGGCAGCGGATGAGCAGTTCTTC
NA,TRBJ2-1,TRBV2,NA,CASSRTAYNEQFF,TGTGCCAGCAGTCGGACGGCTTACAATGAGCAGTTCTTC
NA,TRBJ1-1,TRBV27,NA,CASSVQGFNTEAFF,TGTGCCAGCAGTGTACAGGGATTTAACACTGAAGCTTTCTTT
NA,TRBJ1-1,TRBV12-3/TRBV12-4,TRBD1,CASRGQVITEAFF,TGTGCCAGCAGGGGACAGGTCATCACTGAAGCTTTCTTT
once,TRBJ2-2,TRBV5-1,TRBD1,CASTSGTGGPPGTGELFF,TGCGCCAGCACTTCCGGGACAGGGGGCCCCCCAGGCACCGGGGAGCTGTTTTTT
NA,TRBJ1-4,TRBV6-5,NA,CASSYSGGAGEKLFF,TGTGCCAGCAGTTACTCCGGGGGCGCCGGTGAAAAACTGTTTTTT
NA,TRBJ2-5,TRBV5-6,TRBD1,CASSLDRGETQYF,TGTGCCAGCAGCTTGGACAGGGGGGAGACCCAGTACTTC
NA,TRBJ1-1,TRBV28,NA,CASSLSTEAFF,TGTGCCAGCAGTTTGAGCACTGAAGCTTTCTTT
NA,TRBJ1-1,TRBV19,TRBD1,CASSPRTGSVTEAFF,TGTGCCAGTAGTCCCCGGACAGGGAGCGTCACTGAAGCTTTCTTT
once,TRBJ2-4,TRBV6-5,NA,CASSYSAGLQNIQYF,TGTGCCAGCAGTTACTCGGCAGGCCTGCAAAACATTCAGTACTTC
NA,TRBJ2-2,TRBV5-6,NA,CASSPYADSNTGELFF,TGTGCCAGCAGCCCTTACGCGGACTCAAACACCGGGGAGCTGTTTTTT
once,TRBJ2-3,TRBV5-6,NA,CASSPQGADTQYF,TGTGCCAGCAGCCCTCAAGGGGCAGATACGCAGTATTTT
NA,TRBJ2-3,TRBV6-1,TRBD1,CASSETGRLTSTDTQYF,TGTGCCAGCAGTGAGACAGGGCGTCTTACTAGCACAGATACGCAGTATTTT
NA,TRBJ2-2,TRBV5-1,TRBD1,CASSPGTGDTGELFF,TGCGCCAGCAGTCCCGGGACAGGGGACACCGGGGAGCTGTTTTTT
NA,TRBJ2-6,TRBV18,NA,CASSQGAGANVLTF,TGTGCCAGCTCACAGGGGGCTGGGGCCAACGTCCTGACTTTC
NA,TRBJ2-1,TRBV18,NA,CASSRGPLDEQFF,TGTGCCAGCTCACGGGGACCGCTAGATGAGCAGTTCTTC
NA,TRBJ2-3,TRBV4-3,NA,CASSQDLLGQGGTDTQYF,TGCGCCAGCAGCCAAGATTTGCTTGGGCAGGGAGGCACAGATACGCAGTATTTT